A selection of T cell receptor beta chains follows, all from one sample in a study of molecular identifiers for immune sequencing clone quantification. TCRdb passed the PCR reads through MiXCR, listing each CDR3 protein once. This sample has around 460,000 distinct CDR3 sequences, with over 20% found just once. The sample was naive CD8+ T cells from blood, with Jurkat cell RNA spiked in. These TCRs come from a human donor in good health. Some libraries in this study had Jurkat cell RNA spiked in. The CDR3 runs from the conserved cysteine through the conserved F or W. A D gene is named only where the DNA matches it firmly.

v_gene: TRBV9
d_gene: .
CDR3aa: CASSVRPDGFRTEAFF

v_gene: TRBV27
d_gene: TRBD1
CDR3aa: CASSLTGESYEQYF

v_gene: TRBV7-9
d_gene: .
CDR3aa: CASSLGPNNQPQHF

v_gene: TRBV6-5
d_gene: .
CDR3aa: CASRTADTGELFF

v_gene: TRBV3-1
d_gene: .
CDR3aa: CASSQWAEHSGANVLTF

v_gene: TRBV6-5
d_gene: .
CDR3aa: CASSYPDITYEQYF

v_gene: TRBV20-1
d_gene: .
CDR3aa: CSARGSLSYEQHF

v_gene: TRBV19
d_gene: TRBD1
CDR3aa: CASSIRQGAPLWNQPQHF

v_gene: TRBV20-1
d_gene: .
CDR3aa: CSARPSGGQETQYF

v_gene: TRBV6-5
d_gene: TRBD2
CDR3aa: CASATGTSGTGELFF

v_gene: TRBV7-9
d_gene: .
CDR3aa: CASSSGGPGELFF

v_gene: TRBV6-2/TRBV6-3
d_gene: .
CDR3aa: CASSPLELAANQPQHF

v_gene: TRBV7-2
d_gene: .
CDR3aa: CASSVGGLEQYF

v_gene: TRBV5-1
d_gene: TRBD1
CDR3aa: CASSLRQGVFYEQYF

v_gene: TRBV3-1
d_gene: .
CDR3aa: CASSPTGSPEFSYF

v_gene: TRBV5-1
d_gene: .
CDR3aa: CASSLPGARCNEQFF

v_gene: TRBV6-5
d_gene: .
CDR3aa: CASTQLGSYEQYF

v_gene: TRBV7-6
d_gene: .
CDR3aa: CASSLAVGGSSYNEQFF

v_gene: TRBV3-1
d_gene: TRBD2
CDR3aa: CASSQATAGALQETQYF

v_gene: TRBV14
d_gene: .
CDR3aa: CASSQDRAYTDTQYF

v_gene: TRBV28
d_gene: .
CDR3aa: CASSSRLDPYEQYF

v_gene: TRBV12-3/TRBV12-4
d_gene: TRBD1
CDR3aa: CASRTGQGYGYTF

v_gene: TRBV20-1
d_gene: .
CDR3aa: CSARAKQRTTGELFF

v_gene: TRBV12-3/TRBV12-4
d_gene: .
CDR3aa: CASSFGGGGNTIYF

v_gene: TRBV13
d_gene: .
CDR3aa: CASSLGITNTGELFF

v_gene: TRBV7-9
d_gene: .
CDR3aa: CASSLGQLSGNTIYF

v_gene: TRBV9
d_gene: TRBD1
CDR3aa: CASSPHGTGGPYEQYF

v_gene: TRBV4-3
d_gene: .
CDR3aa: CASSQGGSLSTDTQYF

v_gene: TRBV7-2
d_gene: .
CDR3aa: CASSLRGQGTDTQYF

v_gene: TRBV4-3
d_gene: .
CDR3aa: CASSQDRWSYTEAFF

v_gene: TRBV7-3
d_gene: .
CDR3aa: CASSSEQGFNQPQHF

v_gene: TRBV10-3
d_gene: .
CDR3aa: CAISQEGGPGLTDTQYF

v_gene: TRBV2
d_gene: .
CDR3aa: CARGPPNGEQTQYF

v_gene: TRBV7-9
d_gene: TRBD1
CDR3aa: CASSSGGQGPYEQYF

v_gene: TRBV7-9
d_gene: .
CDR3aa: CASSYVLQETQYF

v_gene: TRBV6-5
d_gene: TRBD1
CDR3aa: CASSCSGLTGASEQYF

v_gene: TRBV5-6
d_gene: .
CDR3aa: CASSWQYEQYF

v_gene: TRBV7-2
d_gene: .
CDR3aa: CASSLASYRVRAGTGELFF

v_gene: TRBV7-9
d_gene: .
CDR3aa: CASSFKGNEQYF

v_gene: TRBV7-9
d_gene: .
CDR3aa: CASSLETGGTYEQYF

v_gene: TRBV20-1
d_gene: .
CDR3aa: CSASDVTPGFETQYF

v_gene: TRBV7-8
d_gene: TRBD1
CDR3aa: CASSTGQGGTEAFF

v_gene: TRBV6-6
d_gene: TRBD2
CDR3aa: CASTLGVPAGRYNEQFF

v_gene: TRBV7-2
d_gene: TRBD1
CDR3aa: CASSPGAGTEWQPQHF

v_gene: TRBV20-1
d_gene: TRBD1
CDR3aa: CSTTTPGQFYEQYF

v_gene: TRBV5-4
d_gene: .
CDR3aa: CASSLYYGGRGTDTQYF